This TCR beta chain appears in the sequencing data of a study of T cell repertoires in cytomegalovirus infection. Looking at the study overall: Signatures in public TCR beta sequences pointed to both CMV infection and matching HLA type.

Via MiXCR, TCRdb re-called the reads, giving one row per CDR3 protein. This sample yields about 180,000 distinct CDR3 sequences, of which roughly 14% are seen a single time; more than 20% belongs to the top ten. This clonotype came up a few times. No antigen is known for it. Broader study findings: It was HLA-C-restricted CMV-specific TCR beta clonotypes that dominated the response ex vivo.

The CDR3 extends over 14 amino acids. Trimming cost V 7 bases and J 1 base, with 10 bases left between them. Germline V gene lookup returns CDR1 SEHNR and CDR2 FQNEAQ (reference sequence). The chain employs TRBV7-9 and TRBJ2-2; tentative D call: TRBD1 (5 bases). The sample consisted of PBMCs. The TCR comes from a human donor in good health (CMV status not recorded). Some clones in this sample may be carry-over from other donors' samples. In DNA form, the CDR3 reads TGTGCCAGCACCACTGACAGGAACACCGGGGAGCTGTTTTTT. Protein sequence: CASTTDRNTGELFF.